Below, 2 T cell receptor beta chains from the same sample are listed, as sequenced in a study of sequential checkpoint blockade in melanoma. Treatment described: randomized to nivolumab then ipilimumab (arm A) or the reverse (arm B). Data came from immunoSEQ multiplex PCR; TCRdb stores just in-frame clones and leaves some out. Among about 40,000 clones, roughly 90% were seen once, and the ten largest hold 9.5% to 15%. The specimen comprised CD8+ T cells sorted from blood (inferred from file names), sampled from a patient given nivolumab and ipilimumab in sequence. Receptor source: a human donor with melanoma.

V and J are TRBV15 and TRBJ2-3; 11 bases match TRBD2. With V trimmed by 6 bases and J by 4 bases, 12 bases remained unmatched. The CDR3 has 17 residues. Per the germline V gene, CDR1 is LNHNV and CDR2 is YYDKDF (reference sequence). The CDR3 sequence: CATSPLRLAGGSDTQYF. In DNA, the CDR3 is TGTGCCACCAGTCCCCTGCGGCTAGCGGGAGGTTCAGATACGCAGTATTTT. Full variable domain (rest looked up from reference TRBV15 and TRBJ2-3): DAMVIQNPRYQVTQFGKPVTLSCSQTLNHNVMYWYQQKSSQAPKLLFHYYDKDFNNEADTPDNFQSRRPNTSFCFLDIRSPGLGDTAMYLCATSPLRLAGGSDTQYFGPGTRLTVL.

This chain connects TRBV7-6 to TRBJ2-2; the D gene is possibly TRBD2 (6 bases). Trimming took off 5 bases at V and 5 bases at J, with 24 bases between the two ends. Germline lookup yields CDR1 SGHVS and CDR2 FNYEAQ. This CDR3 is 18 amino acids long. DNA for the CDR3: TGTGCCAGCAGCACGCTACCCAGGGATTTCGGGAGAACCGGGGAGCTGTTTTTT. Translation gives CASSTLPRDFGRTGELFF.